This T cell receptor (beta chain) was recorded in a study of neurological immune-mediated disorders. 2 million PBMCs stored at -80 C were the source of the unsorted libraries. Synthesis of cDNA was carried out by template-switch 5'RACE. The reaction used 10-nucleotide random UMIs. The authors obtained over 170 million TCR-beta sequences from 15-18 subjects per sequencing run. TCRdb reprocessed the 5' RACE reads with MiXCR, giving one entry per CDR3 protein. This table has about 25,000 distinct CDR3 sequences, under 15% appearing once. By proportion, this clonotype is medium-sized (0.01 to 0.1%). Germline V gene sequence: CDR1 ENHRY, CDR2 SYGVKD. V lost 11 bases, J lost 0 bases, and 8 bases stayed unmatched. This CDR3 region has 16 residues.

The chain recombines TRBV10-3 with TRBJ2-2, with TRBD2 matching 11 bases. Material for sequencing was PBMCs. The receptor comes from a woman in her thirties or forties with HTLV-1-associated myelopathy (HAM/TSP). In nucleotides, the CDR3 is TGTGCCTCCAAGGCTAGCGGGGGGTCGAACACCGGGGAGCTGTTTTTT. This codes for CASKASGGSNTGELFF.